These 20 T cell receptor beta chains came from one sample sequenced in a study of T cells in Graves' hyperthyroidism and ophthalmopathy. Amplified TCR beta CDR3 regions derived from RNA transcripts. An initial round of RT-PCR targeting the TCR CDR3 relied on the HTBI primer set. TCRdb re-analysed the multiplex PCR reads in MiXCR, keeping a single row per CDR3 protein. In the table there are 600,000 to 700,000 distinct CDR3 sequences, nearly 45% of which are singletons. The specimen was peripheral blood or thyroid tissue (not recorded which). All receptors derive from an adult man with Graves' disease, either hyperthyroidism or ophthalmopathy (not recorded which).

Concerning this clonotype: Compared with germline, one end of the junction differs, possibly owing to a read error. The chain has TRBV5-5 and TRBJ2-7; no clear D gene. The CDR3 is 16 amino acids. CDR1 is SGHKS and CDR2 is YYEKEE in the germline V gene (reference sequence). CDR3 nucleotide sequence: TGCGCCAGCAGCCAAGATCGAGGCAGGAACTCCTACGAGCAGTACTTC. Translated: CASSQDRGRNSYEQYF.

V gene TRBV7-8 combines with J gene TRBJ1-4; D is undetermined. Germline values: CDR1 SGHVS, CDR2 FQNEAQ. Trimming pared 6 bases from V and 8 bases from J, leaving 31 bases between. This CDR3 is built from 19 residues. In DNA form, the CDR3 reads TGTGCCAGCAGGCCTAATTCCCGTCCCGGGCCGGGGATGAGCGAAAAACTGTTTTTT. Encoded protein: CASRPNSRPGPGMSEKLFF. Combining the CDR3 with reference TRBV7-8 and TRBJ1-4 gives the whole variable domain GAGVSQSPRYKVAKRGQDVALRCDPISGHVSLFWYQQALGQGPEFLTYFQNEAQLDKSGLPSDRFFAERPEGSVSTLKIQRTQQEDSAVYLCASRPNSRPGPGMSEKLFFGSGTQLSVL.

This clonotype was detected many times. The chain uses TRBV15 and TRBJ2-7, with 8 bases matching TRBD1. Germline loops: CDR1 LNHNV, CDR2 YYDKDF (reference sequence). Trimming took 5 bases from V and 4 from J; bases not matched to a gene: 13. The CDR3 loop spans 16 amino acids. The CDR3 spells CATSRSPDRAGYEQYF. The DNA for the CDR3 is TGTGCCACCAGCCGGAGCCCGGACAGGGCTGGGTACGAGCAGTACTTC.

This clonotype was seen more than once but under ten times. The chain uses TRBV6-6 and TRBJ1-5; 7 bases agree with TRBD1. V shed 2 bases, J shed 5 bases, and the junction held 3 bases outside the gene matches. CDR1 is MNHNY and CDR2 is SVGAGI in the germline V gene (reference sequence). This CDR3 spans 14 amino acids. The CDR3 nucleotides are TGTGCCAGCAGTTACGGGACAGTGGATCAGCCCCAGCATTTT. It codes for CASSYGTVDQPQHF.

V and J are TRBV6-2 or TRBV6-3 and TRBJ1-6; the match to TRBD1 covers 7 bases. The CDR3 length is 12 residues. Germline loops: CDR1 MNHEY, CDR2 SVGEGT. CDR3 region: CTPTGYNSPLHF. In DNA form, the CDR3 reads TGTACCCCGACAGGGTATAATTCACCCCTCCACTTT.

This chain joins TRBV12-3 or TRBV12-4 and TRBJ2-7; no clear D gene. CDR3 length: 11 amino acids. V dropped 3 bases and J dropped 5 bases, with 5 bases sitting between them. The CDR3 here is CASSLVHEQYF. The CDR3 nucleotides read TGTGCCAGCAGTTTGGTACACGAGCAGTACTTC.

This clonotype was counted a few times. The V gene is TRBV2, the J gene TRBJ1-5, with D maybe TRBD1 (6 bases). V was clipped by 5 bases and J by 2 bases, with 13 bases between them. Germline-derived CDR1 and CDR2 are SNHLY and FYNNEI. The length of the CDR3 is 15 residues. For the CDR3, the DNA is TGTGCCAGCAGTCTTACAGGGTATGGCAATCAGCCCCAGCATTTT. It codes for CASSLTGYGNQPQHF.

J is TRBJ2-3 and V is TRBV7-8; TRBD1 matches 8 bases. The ends lost 5 bases at V and 5 bases at J; junction bases unmatched: 3. Germline lookup yields CDR1 SGHVS and CDR2 FQNEAQ. The CDR3 runs to 13 residues. The DNA of the CDR3 is TGTGCCAGCAGCCAGGACAGGGAAGATACGCAGTATTTT. It is translated as CASSQDREDTQYF.

The chain carries TRBV19 and TRBJ2-3; weak D call: TRBD1 (5 bases). Gene TRBJ1-5 matches the end of the DNA better, so the J call may be wrong. CDR3 length: 14 residues. Germline lookup yields CDR1 LNHDA and CDR2 SQIVND (reference sequence). The CDR3 spells CASSISSRADTQHF. DNA for the CDR3: TGTGCCAGTAGTATTTCCAGCAGGGCAGATACGCAGCATTTT.

This clonotype occurred once. The chain joins TRBV27 to TRBJ1-3; D unclear. The CDR3 has 16 residues. V lost 2 bases, J lost 0 bases, and 11 bases lay in between. Germline loops: CDR1 MNHEY, CDR2 SMNVEV (reference sequence). CDR3 amino acids: CASSLRRGLSGNTIYF. Here the CDR3 DNA reads TGTGCCAGCAGTTTAAGGCGAGGCCTCTCTGGAAACACCATATATTTT.

This clonotype came up a few times. The chain uses TRBV6-5 and TRBJ2-2, with 9 nucleotides matching TRBD1. Germline CDR1 reads MNHEY; CDR2 reads SVGAGI. The CDR3 has 15 amino acids. With 2 bases clipped from V and 7 bases from J, the junction kept 5 bases outside the gene matches. The CDR3: CASSYGTGSGGELFF. The CDR3 coding sequence is TGTGCCAGCAGTTACGGGACAGGGTCGGGCGGGGAGCTGTTTTTT.

The table lists this clonotype with many counts. The chain joins TRBV29-1 to TRBJ1-2; D gene ambiguous. The V gene lost 0 bases and the J gene lost 2 bases, with 13 bases spanning the gap. The CDR3 covers 15 residues. Germline CDR1 is SQVTM and CDR2 is ANQGSEA. The CDR3 DNA reads TGCAGCGTTGAAGAAAAGGTTTACAGCAACTATGGCTACACCTTC. Translated, it gives CSVEEKVYSNYGYTF.

The sample holds one count of this clonotype. The genes are TRBV7-6 and TRBJ2-7, with D possibly matching TRBD1 (5 bases). CDR3 length: 14 amino acids. The germline V and J ends were trimmed by 8 bases and 7 bases, with 21 bases remaining between them. Looked up from germline, CDR1 is SGHVS and CDR2 is FNYEAQ. CDR3 sequence: CASGRRSPTEEQYF. In DNA form, the CDR3 reads TGTGCCAGCGGCAGAAGGTCGCCGACAGAGGAGCAGTACTTC.

This clonotype occurred once. V gene TRBV7-9 combines with J gene TRBJ1-5, with TRBD1 as a possible D gene (5 bases). The germline V and J ends were trimmed by 5 bases and 7 bases, with 15 bases remaining between them. The CDR3 totals 14 residues. From germline, CDR1 is SEHNR and CDR2 FQNEAQ (reference sequence). The CDR3 sequence: CASSRTSEGQPQHF. The CDR3 DNA reads TGTGCCAGCAGCCGGACCTCCGAGGGGCAGCCCCAGCATTTT.

This clonotype was observed many times. This sequence joins TRBV19 and TRBJ1-2; TRBD1 matches at 7 bases. J was trimmed by 6 bases and V by 6 bases; bases with no gene match: 7. This CDR3 has 13 residues. Germline assignment: CDR1 LNHDA and CDR2 SQIVND (reference sequence). CDR3 nucleotide sequence: TGTGCCAGTAGCCTACAGGGGTACGATGGCTACACCTTC. Its translation is CASSLQGYDGYTF. The full variable domain, completed using reference TRBV19 and TRBJ1-2, is DGGITQSPKYLFRKEGQNVTLSCEQNLNHDAMYWYRQDPGQGLRLIYYSQIVNDFQKGDIAEGYSVSREKKESFPLTVTSAQKNPTAFYLCASSLQGYDGYTFGSGTRLTVV.

This clonotype has ten or more counts. The chain carries TRBV2 and TRBJ1-4; D perhaps matches TRBD1 (6 bases). The V gene's germline CDR1 is SNHLY and CDR2 FYNNEI. The length of the CDR3 is 15 residues. V lost 0 bases to trimming and J lost 4 bases, with 9 bases between them. CDR3 nucleotides: TGTGCCAGCAGTGAAGCTGGACAGAGTAATGAAAAACTGTTTTTT. This gives the protein CASSEAGQSNEKLFF.

The chain has TRBV2 and TRBJ1-4; D remains ambiguous. V lost 4 bases, J lost 5 bases, and 5 bases lay in between. CDR1 and CDR2 from the germline V gene are SNHLY and FYNNEI. This CDR3 region has 12 residues. Here the CDR3 DNA reads TGTGCCAGCAGTGCAGAAAATGAAAAACTGTTTTTT. Its protein is CASSAENEKLFF.

The V gene is TRBV7-8, the J gene TRBJ1-4, with D possibly being TRBD1 (5 bases). Trimming pared 2 bases from V and 6 bases from J, leaving 16 bases between. This CDR3 has 16 residues. Germline V gene sequence: CDR1 SGHVS, CDR2 FQNEAQ. The CDR3 DNA is TGTGCCAGCAGCTTAACGCATGAGACAGCGGATGAAAAACTGTTTTTT. It yields the protein CASSLTHETADEKLFF.

The CDR3 reads CASSARLGQPQHF. As DNA, the CDR3 is TGTGCCAGCAGTGCTAGATTGGGTCAGCCCCAGCATTTT. The chain joins TRBV2 to TRBJ1-5; D remains ambiguous. The CDR3 length is 13 residues. The V gene lost 4 bases and the J gene lost 6 bases, with 10 bases spanning the gap. Germline V lookup: CDR1 SNHLY, CDR2 FYNNEI.

In this sample, this clonotype turned up a few times. The chain combines TRBV20-1 with TRBJ1-1; no definite D call. Trimming took 2 bases from V and 2 from J, leaving 9 bases between them. The CDR3 extends over 13 amino acids. CDR1 and CDR2 (germline): DFQATT, SNEGSKA (reference sequence). Written as DNA, the CDR3 is TGCAGTGCTAGAATGTCCCCCAACACTGAAGCTTTCTTT. Translated, it gives CSARMSPNTEAFF.